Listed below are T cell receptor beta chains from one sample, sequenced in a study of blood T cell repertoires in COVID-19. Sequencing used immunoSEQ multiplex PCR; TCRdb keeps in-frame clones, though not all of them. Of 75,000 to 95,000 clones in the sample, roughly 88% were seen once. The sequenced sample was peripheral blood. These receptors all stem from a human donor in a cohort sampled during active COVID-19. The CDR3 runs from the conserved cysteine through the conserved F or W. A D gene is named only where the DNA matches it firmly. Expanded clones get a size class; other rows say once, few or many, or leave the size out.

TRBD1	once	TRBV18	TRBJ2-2	TGTGCCAGCTCACCCCCGGGACAGTTCGCGAACACCGGGGAGCTGTTTTTT	CASSPPGQFANTGELFF
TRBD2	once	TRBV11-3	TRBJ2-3	TGTGCCAGCAGCCCCGGGGGGGCAATGGATACGCAGTATTTT	CASSPGGAMDTQYF
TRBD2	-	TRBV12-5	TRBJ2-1	TGTGCTAGTGGAGCGGCGGGGGGGCCGCAGAATGAGCAGTTCTTC	CASGAAGGPQNEQFF
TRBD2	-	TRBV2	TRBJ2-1	TGTGCCAGCAGTCCCGCCGGACTAGCGGGGGGCAATGAGCAGTTCTTC	CASSPAGLAGGNEQFF
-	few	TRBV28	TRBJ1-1	TGTGCCAGCAGGATCAGCGGGTTTGCGGGGAACACTGAAGCTTTCTTT	CASRISGFAGNTEAFF
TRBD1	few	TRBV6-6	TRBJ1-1	TGTGCCAGCTTTCCGGGACAGCAAGTGACTGAAGCTTTCTTT	CASFPGQQVTEAFF
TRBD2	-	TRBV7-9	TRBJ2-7	TGTGCCAGCAGCTCCGTCCCCGGACTAGCGGGAGGGCTTGGCGAGCAGTACTTC	CASSSVPGLAGGLGEQYF
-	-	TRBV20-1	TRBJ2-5	TGCAGTGCTAGTGTGTCGGGGTGGGCGGAGACCCAGTACTTC	CSASVSGWAETQYF
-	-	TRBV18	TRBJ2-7	TGTGCCAGCTCACCAAACGGAGGATCGACGTCGGAGCAGTACTTC	CASSPNGGSTSEQYF
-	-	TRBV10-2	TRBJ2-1	TGCGCCAGCAGGGACCGGGGGAATGAGCAGTTCTTC	CASRDRGNEQFF
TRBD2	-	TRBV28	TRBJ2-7	TGTGCCAGCAGTTTAGTAGCGGGGGTATACGAGCAGTACTTC	CASSLVAGVYEQYF
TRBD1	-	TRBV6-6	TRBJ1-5	TGTGCCAGCTCATTAGGGGGCCAGCCCCAGCATTTT	CASSLGGQPQHF
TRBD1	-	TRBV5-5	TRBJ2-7	TGTGCCAGCAGCCTGGTGGGGCGGGGACAGGGGTCCTACGAGCAGTACTTC	CASSLVGRGQGSYEQYF
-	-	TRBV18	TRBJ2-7	TGTGCCAGCTCACCGATGGAGGGGGCGCGATACGAGCAGTACTTC	CASSPMEGARYEQYF
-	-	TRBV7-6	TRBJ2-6	TGTGCCAGCAGCTTAGACCAGTCTGGGGCCAACGTCCTGACTTTC	CASSLDQSGANVLTF
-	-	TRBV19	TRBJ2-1	TGTGCCAGTAGTATAAGGCCAGGGGTAAATGAGCAGTTCTTC	CASSIRPGVNEQFF
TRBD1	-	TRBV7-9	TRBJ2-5	TGTGCCAGCAGCGGGATGCAGTTTAGTACGCGACAGGGGCAAGAGACCCAGTACTTC	CASSGMQFSTRQGQETQYF
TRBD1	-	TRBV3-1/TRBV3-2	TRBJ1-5	TGTGCCAGCAGCCAAACAATGACAGGGAGCAATCAGCCCCAGCATTTT	CASSQTMTGSNQPQHF
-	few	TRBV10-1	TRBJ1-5	TGCGCCAGCATGAATGACGGAGATGCAGGCAATCAGCCCCAGCATTTT	CASMNDGDAGNQPQHF
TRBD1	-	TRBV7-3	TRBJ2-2	TGTGCCAGCAGCCTTGGACAGGGCCACACCGGGGAGCTGTTTTTT	CASSLGQGHTGELFF
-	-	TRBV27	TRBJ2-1	TGTGCCAGCAGTTTAAAGGAGTCTTACGAGCAGTTCTTC	CASSLKESYEQFF
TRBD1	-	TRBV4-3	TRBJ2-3	TGCGCCAGCAGCCTTACAGGGGCCACCACAGATACGCAGTATTTT	CASSLTGATTDTQYF
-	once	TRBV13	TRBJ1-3	TGTGCCAGCAGTTATACAGGGAGAGGAAACACCATATATTTT	CASSYTGRGNTIYF
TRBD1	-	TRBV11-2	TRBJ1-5	TGTGCCAGCAGCTTAGAGGGCCCAGGGGGCGCGGACCAGCCCCAGCATTTT	CASSLEGPGGADQPQHF
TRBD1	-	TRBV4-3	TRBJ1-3	TGCGCCAGCAGCCAGCAGACAGGGGCTGGAAACACCATATATTTT	CASSQQTGAGNTIYF
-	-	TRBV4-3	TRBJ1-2	TGCGCCAGCAGCCAAGATTTGTGGGGCAGTGGCTACACCTTC	CASSQDLWGSGYTF
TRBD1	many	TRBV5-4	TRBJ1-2	TGTGCCAGCAGCCCCCGGACAGGGGGCGAGGGGGGCTACACCTTC	CASSPRTGGEGGYTF
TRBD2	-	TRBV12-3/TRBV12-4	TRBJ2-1	TGTGCCAGCAGTTTAAGCGGGAAAGAGCAGTTCTTC	CASSLSGKEQFF
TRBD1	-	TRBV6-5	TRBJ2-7	TGTGCCAGCACGACAGGGGCCTCAAGCTCGGAGCAGTACTTC	CASTTGASSSEQYF
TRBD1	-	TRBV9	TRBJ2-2	TGTGCCAGCACCCCGGACAGGGCGAACACCGGGGAGCTGTTTTTT	CASTPDRANTGELFF
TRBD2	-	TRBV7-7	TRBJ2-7	TGTGCCAGCAGCTTTTCGAGCGGGAGAGGTTACGAGCAGTACTTC	CASSFSSGRGYEQYF
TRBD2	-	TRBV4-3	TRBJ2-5	TGCGCCAGCAGCCAAGACTCATACGGGGGGGCCTATGAGACCCAGTACTTC	CASSQDSYGGAYETQYF
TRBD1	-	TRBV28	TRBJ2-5	TGTGCCAGCAGTTCCCGGGACAGTCAAGAGACCCAGTACTTC	CASSSRDSQETQYF
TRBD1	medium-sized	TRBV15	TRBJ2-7	TGTGCCACCAGCACAGGACCCGGACAGGGAGGCTACGAGCAGTACTTC	CATSTGPGQGGYEQYF
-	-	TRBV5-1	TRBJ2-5	TGCGCCAGCAGCTTGGGACTAGGACCCCAAGAGACCCAGTACTTC	CASSLGLGPQETQYF
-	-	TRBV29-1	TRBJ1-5	TGCAGCGTTGGGGAGAATAGCAATCAGCCCCAGCATTTT	CSVGENSNQPQHF
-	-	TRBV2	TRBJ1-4	TGTGCCAGCGGACCGTACGGGACTACTAATGAAAAACTGTTTTTT	CASGPYGTTNEKLFF
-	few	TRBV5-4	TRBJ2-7	TGTGCCAGCAGCATATCGGGACTTTCTTTCGAGCAGTACTTC	CASSISGLSFEQYF
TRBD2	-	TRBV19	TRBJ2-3	TGTGCCAGTAGTATAATTCAGGCTAGCGGGAGAAACACAGATACGCAGTATTTT	CASSIIQASGRNTDTQYF
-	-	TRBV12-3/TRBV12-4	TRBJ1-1	TGTGCCAGCAGTAAGGGACAGAACACTGAAGCTTTCTTT	CASSKGQNTEAFF